Sequencing of this T cell receptor beta chain was carried out in a study of CD8 T cells in Susac syndrome. Reverse transcription of about 0.45 to 1 ug RNA was carried out with random hexamers. The CDR3 of TCR beta was amplified by immunoSEQ multiplex PCR across 54 Vbeta and 13 Jbeta. One entry per CDR3 protein, called by TCRdb with MiXCR from the immunoSEQ multiplex PCR reads. The data contain 150,000 or so distinct CDR3 sequences, nearly 97% of them singletons. Trimming stripped 8 bases from V and 2 bases from J, with 18 bases between. Germline V gene data show CDR1 as LGHDT and CDR2 as YNNKEL (reference sequence). There are 15 residues in the CDR3. Sequencing of TCR beta was performed on blood CD8+ T cells and on blood CD4+ T cells. Those who served as multiple sclerosis controls were treatment-naive patients with stable or active relapsing-remitting disease.

Sequenced: CD8+ T cells from PBMCs. This chain uses TRBV3-1 with TRBJ2-5; maybe TRBD2 (6 bases). The receptor was derived from a human donor with multiple sclerosis. The CDR3 DNA reads TGTGCCAGCGCCCCTCTGGGGGGAACTCAAGAGACCCAGTACTTC. Protein: CASAPLGGTQETQYF.